This T cell receptor beta chain was captured in a study of blood T cell repertoires in COVID-19. Looking at the study overall: In each case, the material was cDNA or gDNA derived from T cells, B-cell-depleted T cells, or PBMCs.

Assay: immunoSEQ multiplex PCR; the TCRdb copy retains only in-frame clones and omits some. This table holds approximately 220,000 clones, roughly 89% found once. There are 13 residues in the CDR3. The ends were cut back, 5 bases at V and 9 bases at J, with 11 bases in the middle. Germline lookup yields CDR1 LGHDT and CDR2 YNNKEL (reference sequence). Grouping used clinical history reported by participants in a survey and questionnaire. The sequence came from a woman between 40 and 50 years old with acute COVID-19. Sequencing was performed on PBMCs or T cells enriched from blood (not recorded which). V is TRBV3-1 (or the pseudogene TRBV3-2) and J is TRBJ1-6; no definite D call. The DNA for the CDR3 is TGTGCCAGCAGCAATTCAAGGAGTTCACCCCTCCACTTT. As protein: CASSNSRSSPLHF.